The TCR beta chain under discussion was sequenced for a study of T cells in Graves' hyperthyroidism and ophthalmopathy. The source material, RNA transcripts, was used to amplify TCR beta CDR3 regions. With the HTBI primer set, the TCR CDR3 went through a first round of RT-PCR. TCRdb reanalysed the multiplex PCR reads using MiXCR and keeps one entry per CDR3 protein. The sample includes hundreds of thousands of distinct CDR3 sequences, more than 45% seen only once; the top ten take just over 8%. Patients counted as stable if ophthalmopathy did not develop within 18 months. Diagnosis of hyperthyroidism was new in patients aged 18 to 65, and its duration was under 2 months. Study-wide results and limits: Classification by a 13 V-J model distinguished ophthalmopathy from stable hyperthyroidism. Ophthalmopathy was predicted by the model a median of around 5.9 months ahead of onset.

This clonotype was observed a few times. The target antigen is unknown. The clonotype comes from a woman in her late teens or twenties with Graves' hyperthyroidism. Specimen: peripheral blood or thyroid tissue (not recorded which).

CDR3 protein: CASSLMINEKLFF. DNA for the CDR3: TGTGCCAGCAGTTTGATGATTAATGAAAAACTGTTTTTT. The chain couples TRBV6-5 to TRBJ1-4, with D unresolved. The CDR3 has 13 residues. Germline assignment: CDR1 MNHEY and CDR2 SVGAGI. Trimming stripped 4 bases from V and 4 bases from J, with 7 bases between.